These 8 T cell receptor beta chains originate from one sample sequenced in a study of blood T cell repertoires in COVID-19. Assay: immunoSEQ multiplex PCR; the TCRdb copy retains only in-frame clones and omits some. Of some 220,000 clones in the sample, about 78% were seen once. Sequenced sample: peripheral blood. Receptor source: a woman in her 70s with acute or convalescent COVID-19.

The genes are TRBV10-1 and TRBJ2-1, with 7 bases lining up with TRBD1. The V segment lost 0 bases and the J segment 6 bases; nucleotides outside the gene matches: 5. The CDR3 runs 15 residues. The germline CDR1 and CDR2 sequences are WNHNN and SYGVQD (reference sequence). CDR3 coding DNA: TGCGCCAGCAGTGAGTCTGGGACAGTGGGCAATGAGCAGTTCTTC. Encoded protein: CASSESGTVGNEQFF.

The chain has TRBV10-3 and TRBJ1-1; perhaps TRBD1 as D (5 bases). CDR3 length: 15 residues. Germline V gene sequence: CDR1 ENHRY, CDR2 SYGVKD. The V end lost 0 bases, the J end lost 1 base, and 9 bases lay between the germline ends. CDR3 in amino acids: CAISESGLQNTEAFF. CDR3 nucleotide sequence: TGTGCCATCAGTGAGTCGGGGCTGCAGAACACTGAAGCTTTCTTT.

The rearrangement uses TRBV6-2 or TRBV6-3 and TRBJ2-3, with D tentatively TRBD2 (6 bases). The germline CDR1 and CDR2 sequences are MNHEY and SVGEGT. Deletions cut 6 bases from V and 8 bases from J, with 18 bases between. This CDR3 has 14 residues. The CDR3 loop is CASSPSATEGTQYF. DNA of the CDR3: TGTGCCAGCAGCCCTAGCGCTACCGAGGGTACGCAGTATTTT.

In DNA, the CDR3 is TGCGCCAGCAGCTCGGACAGGGGTGCGGATGGCTACACCTTC. Amino acid sequence: CASSSDRGADGYTF. The V and J genes are TRBV5-1 and TRBJ1-2; 9 nucleotides align to TRBD1. After removal of 3 bases from V and 6 bases from J, the junction contained 6 bases not matched to a gene. This CDR3 comprises 14 residues. The germline V gene encodes CDR1 SGHRS and CDR2 YFSETQ.

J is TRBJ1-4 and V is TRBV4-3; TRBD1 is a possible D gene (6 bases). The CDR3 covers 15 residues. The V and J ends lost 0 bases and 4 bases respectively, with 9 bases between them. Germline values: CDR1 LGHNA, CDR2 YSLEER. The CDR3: CASSQDGRGNEKLFF. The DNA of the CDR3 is TGCGCCAGCAGCCAAGACGGCAGGGGTAATGAAAAACTGTTTTTT.

The CDR3 DNA is TGTGCCAGCAGCTTAGAAAGGGGCCAATTAACCACAGATACGCAGTATTTT. Translation: CASSLERGQLTTDTQYF. The V call is TRBV13, the J call TRBJ2-3; tentative D call: TRBD1 (5 bases). The CDR3 has 17 amino acids. The germline CDR1 and CDR2 sequences are PRHDT and FYEKMQ (reference sequence). V lost 1 base, J lost 2 bases, and 16 bases lay in between.

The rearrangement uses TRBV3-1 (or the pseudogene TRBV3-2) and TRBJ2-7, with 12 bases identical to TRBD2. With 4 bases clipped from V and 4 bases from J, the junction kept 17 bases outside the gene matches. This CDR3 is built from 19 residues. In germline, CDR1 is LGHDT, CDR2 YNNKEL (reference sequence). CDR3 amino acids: CASSLLAFPSGGGRYEQYF. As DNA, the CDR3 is TGTGCCAGCAGCCTTCTAGCCTTCCCTAGCGGGGGGGGCCGTTACGAGCAGTACTTC.

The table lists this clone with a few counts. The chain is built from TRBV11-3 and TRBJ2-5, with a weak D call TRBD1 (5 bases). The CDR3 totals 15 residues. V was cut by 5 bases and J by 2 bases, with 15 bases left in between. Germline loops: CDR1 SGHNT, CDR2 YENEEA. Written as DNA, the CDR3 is TGTGCCAGCAGCCGCCGCCCTGGGGCACAAGAGACCCAGTACTTC. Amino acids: CASSRRPGAQETQYF. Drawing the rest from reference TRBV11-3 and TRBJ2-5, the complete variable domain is EAGVVQSPRYKIIEKKQPVAFWCNPISGHNTLYWYLQNLGQGPELLIRYENEEAVDDSQLPKDRFSAERLKGVDSTLKIQPAELGDSAVYLCASSRRPGAQETQYFGPGTRLLVL.